This section outlines one T cell receptor beta chain sequence together with its context. Its antigen is not yet known. No much larger clone is present one base from it, and per-base qualities are unavailable. V lost 2 bases and J lost 4 bases, and the count of bases not matched to a germline gene is 1. Inclusive of the bounding cysteine and phenylalanine, the CDR3 is 12 residues long. Just CDR3 DNA is preserved here, 36 bases in frame from base 1. From a lookup of the germline V gene (reference sequence), CDR1 and CDR2 are GTSNPN and SVGIG. Hyperthyroidism patients were newly diagnosed, had a disease duration of under 2 months, and were aged 18 to 65 years. The study excluded patients with uncontrolled infections, other autoimmune diseases, pregnancy or lactation. Clinical symptoms, serum thyroxine and TRAb, thyroid ultrasound, and orbital computed tomography formed the basis for the diagnoses. Blood from progressor patients was drawn when they were first diagnosed with hyperthyroidism, before any ophthalmopathy symptoms appeared. PBMCs were isolated from 10 ml of fresh peripheral blood by Ficoll-Paque density gradient centrifugation. Progressor patients were initially diagnosed with Graves' hyperthyroidism and developed ophthalmopathy during follow-up. Trizol reagent was used to extract total RNA, and RNA quality was then checked on an Agilent 2100 Bioanalyzer.

This entry comes from a study of T cells in Graves' hyperthyroidism and ophthalmopathy (dated by TCRdb to between 2018 and 2020). Concerning the study at large: Peripheral blood samples were taken at the time of initial diagnosis, prior to any treatment. Prospective prediction of ophthalmopathy was tested in an independent validation cohort consisting of 18 hyperthyroidism patients and around 17 patients who later progressed to ophthalmopathy. According to the paper, TCR Vbeta CDR3 sequencing was carried out on 135 peripheral blood samples, which came from approximately 41 ophthalmopathy, roughly 75 hyperthyroidism and roughly 17 progressor patients. Thyroid tissue and blood T-cell repertoires from about six Graves' hyperthyroidism patients were also compared in the study. To identify TCR V-J signatures that set the groups apart, the researchers used a discovery cohort of 100 patients, made up of some 41 with Graves' ophthalmopathy and about 60 with stable Graves' hyperthyroidism. The roughly 100 discovery patients were divided at random into training and test sets in a 7:3 ratio. After blood sampling, hyperthyroidism patients were treated with methimazole at a starting dose of 30 mg daily, and ophthalmopathy patients were treated with high-dose intravenous methylprednisolone. On the study overall, not on this receptor specifically: Sample size was not statistically predetermined, and investigators were not blinded to group allocation. Blood samples also contained most of the expanded thyroid clonotypes (frequency above 0.001), which suggests that blood repertoires may reflect thyroid immune responses. In validation, the model predicted progression to ophthalmopathy with just under 71% sensitivity and 72.22% specificity, a median of 6.5 months before onset. A 13 V-J signature model separated ophthalmopathy from stable hyperthyroidism, with around 90% sensitivity and about 81% specificity in cross-validation and 80%/75% in testing.

Amplification of TCR beta CDR3 regions was carried out from RNA transcripts. For the first round of RT-PCR on the TCR CDR3, the HTBI primer set was used together with the Qiagen OneStep RT-PCR kit. Libraries were constructed in a second round of multiplex PCR, after which size selection and purification were carried out. Paired-end sequencing of the libraries was performed with 100 bp reads on an Illumina HiSeq2000. The published analysis was carried out like this. Raw data were processed with SOAPnuke, discarding reads with adapters, uncalled bases, mean Phred below 15, or no exact constant-primer or identifier match. COPE v1.2.5 was used to merge high-quality paired reads, and clonotypes were defined as unique nucleotide sequences. Clonotypes were aligned to IMGT TRBV, TRBD and TRBJ reference segments using MiTCR v1.1. Analysis was restricted to V-J combinations with a frequency above 0.0001, which covered roughly 99% of repertoires. A TCS score was defined as the ratio of F50 (clonal expansion) to E x V (chaos), with BLOSUM62-based TCRdist applied between CDR3 peptides within each V-J. Welch's t-statistics and random forest reduced around 520 V-J features to some 14, which were used in a naive Bayes classifier (R e1071). TCRdb reworked the public reads: Q25 trimming with fastp, MiXCR clone assembly, productive beta chains retained. One record per CDR3 amino acid sequence lists the most common genes and DNA. It is TCRdb's table, rather than the study itself, that gives the V and J calls and clone size. The table for this sample lists some 380,000 distinct CDR3 sequences; roughly 14% of them were counted only once. The ten largest clones take up roughly 20% of the sample.

The sequence joins TRBV30 to TRBJ1-1; 7 bases in the middle match TRBD1. This TCR derives from a young man with Graves' hyperthyroidism that later progressed to Graves' ophthalmopathy. The sample taken for sequencing was blood. The CDR3 protein: CAWSYRGTEAFF. At the DNA level, the sequence is TGTGCCTGGAGTTACAGGGGCACTGAAGCTTTCTTT.